Presented here are 29 T cell receptor beta chains from one specimen sequenced in a study of shared clonotypes between healthy human individuals. Some clones are missing from TCRdb's copy, which holds only in-frame ones; the method was immunoSEQ multiplex PCR. The sample records roughly 2 million clones, approximately 94% being singletons. Sequenced sample: naive CD4+ T cells sorted from blood. Stated subset: CD45RA+ positively selected. These receptors were collected from a man aged 18 to 29 in good health.

The rearrangement uses TRBV11-3 and TRBJ2-7; 9 bases are a match to TRBD2. The CDR3 runs to 17 residues. CDR1 and CDR2 from the germline V gene are SGHNT and YENEEA. The junction had 14 bases not matched to a gene; V was cut back by 3 bases and J by 5 bases. The CDR3: CASSLDDSSGSYNEQYF. DNA of the CDR3: TGTGCCAGCAGCTTGGATGACAGTAGCGGGAGTTATAACGAGCAGTACTTC.

In regard to this clone: Other DNA sequences in this specimen translate into the identical CDR3. The rearrangement links TRBV6-5 to TRBJ2-6, with D perhaps TRBD1 (6 bases). CDR3 length equals 15 residues. V lost 6 bases and J lost 1, with 10 bases in between. Germline CDR1 and CDR2: MNHEY and SVGAGI. CDR3 amino acids: CASRLGQSGANVLTF. The CDR3 DNA reads TGTGCCAGCAGACTCGGACAGTCTGGGGCCAACGTCCTGACTTTC.

The genes are TRBV18 and TRBJ1-2; D is perhaps TRBD1 (6 bases). Trimming cost V 4 bases and J 3 bases, with 12 bases left between them. There are 14 residues in the CDR3. Germline-derived CDR1 and CDR2 are KGHSH and LQKENI. CDR3 protein: CASSRAGEDYGYTF. Written as DNA, the CDR3 is TGTGCCAGCTCACGGGCAGGGGAGGACTATGGCTACACCTTC.

The chain has TRBV4-1 and TRBJ1-5; weak D call: TRBD1 (5 bases). The CDR3 covers 15 residues. Per germline, CDR1 MGHRA and CDR2 YSYEKL. Trimming left V 4 bases short and J 7 bases short, with 17 bases between. The DNA of the CDR3 is TGCGCCAGCAGCCGGGATGGAGGGGTCGGACAGCCCCAGCATTTT. Amino acids: CASSRDGGVGQPQHF.

The V and J genes are TRBV30 and TRBJ2-7; weak D call: TRBD1 (6 bases). The V and J ends lost 2 bases and 0 bases respectively, with 11 bases between them. Germline CDR1 GTSNPN, CDR2 SVGIG (reference sequence). The CDR3 runs 14 residues. The CDR3 bases are TGTGCCTGGAGTACCGGACAGAGCTCCTACGAGCAGTACTTC. It specifies CAWSTGQSSYEQYF.

The chain combines TRBV10-3 with TRBJ2-3, with 7 bases lining up with TRBD2. Germline assignment: CDR1 ENHRY and CDR2 SYGVKD. After removal of 9 bases from V and 1 base from J, the junction contained 7 bases not matched to a gene. This CDR3 region has 14 residues. The CDR3 protein is CAIREAGGTDTQYF. The CDR3 region has the DNA TGTGCCATAAGGGAGGCGGGAGGCACAGATACGCAGTATTTT.

This sequence joins TRBV2 and TRBJ2-5; D unclear. Germline assignment: CDR1 SNHLY and CDR2 FYNNEI. Trimming removed 3 bases from V and 7 bases from J, with 15 bases in between. The CDR3 contains 14 residues. The CDR3 spells CASSDPGNPGTQYF. The CDR3 DNA reads TGTGCCAGCAGTGACCCTGGAAATCCGGGGACCCAGTACTTC.

This chain joins TRBV15 and TRBJ2-5; D unclear. Trimming stripped 0 bases from V and 1 base from J, with 9 bases between. Looked up from germline, CDR1 is LNHNV and CDR2 is YYDKDF (reference sequence). This CDR3 region has 15 residues. Here the CDR3 reads CATSRDYGTQETQYF. DNA for the CDR3: TGTGCCACCAGCAGAGATTATGGCACCCAAGAGACCCAGTACTTC.

This chain joins TRBV6-5 and TRBJ1-1; D gene ambiguous. With 5 bases removed from V and 5 bases from J, the gap between germline ends came to 15 bases. Per germline, CDR1 MNHEY and CDR2 SVGAGI. The CDR3 is 14 amino acids. CDR3 in amino acids: CASSIGGWATEAFF. For the CDR3, the DNA is TGTGCCAGCAGTATCGGAGGGTGGGCGACTGAAGCTTTCTTT.

J is TRBJ1-5 and V is TRBV4-1, with D maybe TRBD1 (6 bases). V was shortened by 5 bases and J by 0 bases, with 23 bases between the two germline ends. The CDR3 has 19 amino acids. CDR1 and CDR2 from the germline V gene are MGHRA and YSYEKL. This chain's CDR3 is CASSWERTANFGSNQPQHF. The CDR3 DNA is TGCGCCAGCAGCTGGGAACGGACAGCGAACTTTGGTAGCAATCAGCCCCAGCATTTT.

The chain combines TRBV6-6 with TRBJ1-1; possibly TRBD1 for D (6 bases). Germline V gene data show CDR1 as MNHNY and CDR2 as SVGAGI (reference sequence). V was shortened by 7 bases and J by 4 bases, with 10 bases between the two germline ends. This CDR3 spans 12 amino acids. In DNA, the CDR3 is TGTGCCAGCACCTCCAGGGGCACTGAAGCTTTCTTT. It encodes CASTSRGTEAFF.

This clone was detected a few times. CDR3 nucleotides: TGTGCCAGCAGTGGCAGAAGGGATTCACCCCTCCACTTT. The encoded protein is CASSGRRDSPLHF. The chain couples TRBV2 to TRBJ1-6; D is unresolved. Germline V lookup: CDR1 SNHLY, CDR2 FYNNEI. V lost 4 bases and J lost 8, with 9 bases in between. The CDR3 spans 13 residues.

This clone was seen only once. The sample contains more than one DNA sequence encoding this CDR3. The chain recombines TRBV10-3 with TRBJ2-2; 10 nucleotides align to TRBD2. The trim removed 6 bases at V and 1 base at J, leaving 5 bases unmatched. Looked up from germline, CDR1 is ENHRY and CDR2 is SYGVKD. This CDR3 has 16 amino acids. Here the CDR3 DNA reads TGTGCCATCAGGGGTCTAGCGGGGGAGAACACCGGGGAGCTGTTTTTT. Its translation is CAIRGLAGENTGELFF.

The chain links TRBV6-1 to TRBJ1-5, with D unclear. The germline V and J ends were trimmed by 1 base and 5 bases, with 12 bases remaining between them. The CDR3 is made up of 15 amino acids. The germline V gene encodes CDR1 MNHNS and CDR2 SASEGT. CDR3 DNA: TGTGCCAGCAGTGAAGGGTCAGGTTCATATCAGCCCCAGCATTTT. Encoded protein: CASSEGSGSYQPQHF.

In DNA, the CDR3 is TGTGCCAGCAACGATCTGGGACAGAAAAATGAGCAGTTCTTC. Its translation is CASNDLGQKNEQFF. This chain connects TRBV10-3 to TRBJ2-1; 7 positions match TRBD1. J lost 7 bases, V lost 10 bases, and 13 bases had no gene match. Germline CDR1 reads ENHRY; CDR2 reads SYGVKD. This CDR3 has 14 residues.

Concerning this clone itself: The sample contains more than one DNA sequence encoding this CDR3. DNA of the CDR3: TGTGCCAGCAGTCAGGGACGGACCTACGAGCAGTACTTC. Translation gives CASSQGRTYEQYF. The rearrangement uses TRBV6-5 and TRBJ2-7; possibly TRBD1 or TRBD2 for D (5 bases each). V lost 5 bases and J 2 bases, leaving 10 bases between the germline ends. Germline V CDR1 and CDR2: MNHEY, SVGAGI. The CDR3 is 13 amino acids.

J is TRBJ1-2 and V is TRBV5-4, with no clear D. Germline-derived CDR1 and CDR2 are SGHNT and YYREEE (reference sequence). The ends were cut back, 4 bases at V and 12 bases at J, with 22 bases in the middle. This CDR3 comprises 14 residues. CDR3 loop: CASSPDLRLLSNTF. CDR3 bases: TGTGCCAGCAGCCCGGACCTACGGTTATTAAGCAACACCTTC.

The genes are TRBV5-1 and TRBJ2-1; TRBD1 aligns across 8 bases. Germline V lookup: CDR1 SGHRS, CDR2 YFSETQ. This CDR3 region has 16 residues. The junction had 7 bases not matched to a gene; V was cut back by 3 bases and J by 2 bases. Here the CDR3 reads CASSSGSGGTYNEQFF. The DNA for the CDR3 is TGCGCCAGCAGCTCAGGATCAGGGGGCACCTACAATGAGCAGTTCTTC.

V gene TRBV7-8 combines with J gene TRBJ2-1, with 10 positions matching TRBD2. Trimming cost V 5 bases and J 5 bases; bases outside gene matches: 3. The V gene's germline CDR1 is SGHVS and CDR2 FQNEAQ. The CDR3 consists of 14 residues. The CDR3 protein is CASSAGTSDNEQFF. The CDR3, as DNA: TGTGCCAGCAGCGCCGGGACTAGCGACAATGAGCAGTTCTTC.

The chain is built from TRBV6-6 and TRBJ1-2; 12 nucleotides line up with TRBD1. This CDR3 spans 15 amino acids. The V segment lost 6 bases and the J segment 8 bases; nucleotides outside the gene matches: 10. The V gene's germline CDR1 is MNHNY and CDR2 SVGAGI (reference sequence). Here the CDR3 DNA reads TGTGCCAGCAGAACTACGGGACAGGGGGCCGAGGGCTACACCTTC. Its translation is CASRTTGQGAEGYTF.

This clone was counted between two and nine times. Other DNA sequences in the sample encode the same CDR3. V gene TRBV11-2 combines with J gene TRBJ2-3; D is unresolved. Germline lookup yields CDR1 SGHAT and CDR2 FQNNGV. The CDR3 contains 13 residues. Trimming left V 1 base short and J 1 base short, with 3 bases between. CDR3 coding DNA: TGTGCCAGCAGCTTAGCTGGCACAGATACGCAGTATTTT. Translation gives CASSLAGTDTQYF.

The gene calls are TRBV10-1 and TRBJ2-2; the match to TRBD2 covers 11 bases. Per germline, CDR1 WNHNN and CDR2 SYGVQD (reference sequence). V trimming: 4 bases; J trimming: 5 bases; junction bases outside the gene matches: 6. This CDR3 comprises 16 residues. In nucleotides, the CDR3 is TGCGCCAGCAGTGGACCGGGACTAGCGGATACCGGGGAGCTGTTTTTT. Its protein is CASSGPGLADTGELFF.

This clone has only one observation. Other nucleotide sequences from this sample produce the same CDR3. Written as DNA, the CDR3 is TGTGCCAGCAGCTTGGCGGGCCTAGCGGGTAACACCGGGGAGCTGTTTTTT. Its protein is CASSLAGLAGNTGELFF. The chain links TRBV5-6 to TRBJ2-2, with 8 bases fitting TRBD2. Germline V CDR1 and CDR2: SGHDT, YYEEEE. The CDR3 is made up of 17 amino acids. Unmatched junction bases numbered 6, after V lost 0 bases and J lost 2 bases.

The rearrangement uses TRBV7-2 and TRBJ1-2; D not resolved. Trimming pared 3 bases from V and 4 bases from J, leaving 9 bases between. CDR3 length: 13 residues. Germline V gene data show CDR1 as SGHTA and CDR2 as FQGNSA. CDR3 sequence (DNA): TGTGCCAGCAGCTTGCAACCCGGCTATGGCTACACCTTC. Protein sequence: CASSLQPGYGYTF.

V is TRBV5-1 and J is TRBJ2-3; D might be TRBD2 (6 bases). The CDR3 covers 15 residues. The V gene's germline CDR1 is SGHRS and CDR2 YFSETQ. Trimming took off 2 bases at V and 6 bases at J, with 16 bases between the two ends. Here the CDR3 reads CASSFGSDPRDTQYF. The CDR3 nucleotides read TGCGCCAGCAGCTTCGGGAGCGATCCCAGGGATACGCAGTATTTT.

CDR3 DNA: TGTGCCAGCAGTCATGACGACGGTTTAGGGGGCTACACCTTC. It translates to CASSHDDGLGGYTF. This chain joins TRBV6-5 and TRBJ1-2; D uncertain. The CDR3 runs to 14 residues. V was pared by 5 bases and J by 8 bases, with 18 bases between. Germline loops: CDR1 MNHEY, CDR2 SVGAGI.

The V call is TRBV28, the J call TRBJ2-7; the match to TRBD1 covers 8 bases. The CDR3 consists of 13 residues. J was trimmed by 5 bases and V by 4 bases; bases with no gene match: 4. Looked up from germline, CDR1 is MDHEN and CDR2 is SYDVKM. In nucleotides, the CDR3 is TGTGCCAGCAGTTCCAGGGGGCGGGACGAGCAGTACTTC. Translation: CASSSRGRDEQYF.

V is TRBV2 and J is TRBJ2-2; TRBD2 matches at 8 bases. Losses at the gene ends were 6 bases for V and 7 bases for J; bases not matched to a gene: 10. The length of the CDR3 is 15 residues. The germline V gene has CDR1 SNHLY and CDR2 FYNNEI. The CDR3 nucleotides are TGTGCCAGCAGCCTCGGGGGGGCCCTTATCGGGGAGCTGTTTTTT. Translation: CASSLGGALIGELFF.

The rearrangement links TRBV9 to TRBJ2-3, with unresolved D. This CDR3 is built from 12 residues. V dropped 0 bases and J dropped 8 bases, with 7 bases sitting between them. CDR1 SGDLS and CDR2 YYNGEE come from the germline V gene. The CDR3 DNA follows: TGTGCCAGCAGCGTAGATTTGGGTACGCAGTATTTT. Translation gives CASSVDLGTQYF.